This T cell receptor beta chain was sequenced for a study of shared T cell receptors in the human thymus. TCRdb's table, derived via immunoSEQ multiplex PCR, lists solely in-frame clones and lacks some. This sample yields 720,000 or so clones, of which 80% to 90% are seen a single time; around 0.01% belongs to the top ten. These same records also appear under a second study, on human thymus T cells. This second report adds: Congenital heart defects were the reason for the corrective surgery that the donors, healthy Finnish infants, were having. Resections from corrective heart surgery supplied the thymus tissue. Repertoires sampled from thymus and blood appeared biased in V and J gene usage. In unrelated individuals, thymic repertoires overlapped highly, according to related research.

The specimen was thymocytes. This sequence was found in a girl under two years old with a congenital heart defect.

The CDR3 DNA reads TGTGCCAGCACGCAGACAGGGCGGTGGAGTGGCTACACCTTC. It yields the protein CASTQTGRWSGYTF. This sequence joins TRBV6-5 and TRBJ1-2, with TRBD1 matching over 7 bases. This CDR3 comprises 14 residues. Germline CDR1 and CDR2: MNHEY and SVGAGI. V was clipped by 7 bases and J by 7 bases; unmatched bases: 12.